A single sample gave rise to the 3 T cell receptor beta chains below, sequenced in a study of human T cells and chemical hapten exposure. Time point specified: patch test 1, 2 weeks after DPC sensitization. Treatment: therapeutic diphenylcyclopropenone sensitization with weekly scalp DPC. TCRdb called the RACE reads again in MiXCR, with one record for every CDR3 protein. This sample carries roughly 120,000 distinct CDR3 sequences, 9% to 14% of them seen once, and the ten largest clones take approximately 1.4%. The material was whole blood, obtained in connection with sensitization to the hapten diphenylcyclopropenone (DPC). The receptors derive from a woman in her fifties or sixties with alopecia areata. Some clones in this sample may be carry-over from other donors' samples.

This clonotype was recorded a few times. The rearrangement links TRBV4-1 to TRBJ1-5, with 8 positions matching TRBD1. The CDR3 loop spans 15 amino acids. The V and J ends lost 4 bases and 4 bases, in that order; junction bases with no gene match: 6. Germline assignment: CDR1 MGHRA and CDR2 YSYEKL. DNA of the CDR3: TGCGCCAGCAGCCGGTGGACAGGGAAGAATCAGCCCCAGCATTTT. Protein: CASSRWTGKNQPQHF.

Here the CDR3 reads CASSPRQGSEKLFF. Here the CDR3 DNA reads TGTGCCAGCAGCCCGAGACAGGGGAGTGAAAAACTGTTTTTT. This rearrangement joins TRBV7-2 to TRBJ1-4; 8 bases match TRBD1. Germline lookup yields CDR1 SGHTA and CDR2 FQGNSA. The V segment lost 5 bases and the J segment 7 bases; nucleotides outside the gene matches: 6. CDR3 length: 14 residues.

The chain has TRBV2 and TRBJ2-5, with D tentatively TRBD2 (7 bases). The CDR3 is made up of 13 amino acids. V lost 10 bases to trimming and J lost 4 bases, with 16 bases between them. Germline V gene sequence: CDR1 SNHLY, CDR2 FYNNEI. The CDR3 protein is CATTSGEGETQYF. CDR3 sequence (DNA): TGTGCCACCACTTCAGGGGAGGGAGAGACCCAGTACTTC.